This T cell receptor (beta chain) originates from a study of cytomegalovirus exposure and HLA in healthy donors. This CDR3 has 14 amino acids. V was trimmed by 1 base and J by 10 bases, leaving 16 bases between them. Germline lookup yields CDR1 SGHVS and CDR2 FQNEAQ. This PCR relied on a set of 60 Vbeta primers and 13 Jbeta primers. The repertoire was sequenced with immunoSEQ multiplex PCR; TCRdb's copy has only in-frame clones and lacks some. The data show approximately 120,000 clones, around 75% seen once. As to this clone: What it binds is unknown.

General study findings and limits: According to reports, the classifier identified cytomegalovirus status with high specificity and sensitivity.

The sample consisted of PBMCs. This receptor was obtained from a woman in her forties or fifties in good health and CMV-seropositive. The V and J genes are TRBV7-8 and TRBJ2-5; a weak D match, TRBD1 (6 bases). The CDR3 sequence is CASSLGRQAVNQYF. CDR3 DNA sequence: TGTGCCAGCAGCTTAGGTCGACAGGCGGTCAACCAGTACTTC.